Below, 26 T cell receptor beta chains from the same sample are listed, as sequenced in a study of PD-1 blockade in classical Hodgkin lymphoma. Described time point: cycle 4 day 1 (C4D1), after five to seven weeks of nivolumab. Each patient relapsed following autologous stem cell transplantation, and prior brentuximab vedotin exposure differed. TCRdb keeps only in-frame clones here, not all; method: immunoSEQ multiplex PCR. The profile shows about 50,000 clones, around four fifths of them singletons. This specimen was peripheral blood mononuclear cells (PBMCs), taken before the fourth cycle of nivolumab. All receptors derive from a human donor with classical Hodgkin lymphoma.

This clone has a handful of counts. V usage is TRBV5-6 and J usage is TRBJ2-1; TRBD1 agrees at 8 bases. Germline CDR1 SGHDT, CDR2 YYEEEE. Germline trimming cut 2 bases from V and 6 bases from J; bases unmatched to any gene: 7. The CDR3 spans 15 residues. CDR3 amino acids: CASSFGHRGFNEQFF. CDR3 DNA sequence: TGTGCCAGCAGCTTTGGCCACAGGGGGTTCAATGAGCAGTTCTTC. Full variable domain (remainder filled in from reference TRBV5-6 and TRBJ2-1): DAGVTQSPTHLIKTRGQQVTLRCSPKSGHDTVSWYQQALGQGPQFIFQYYEEEERQRGNFPDRFSGHQFPNYSSELNVNALLLGDSALYLCASSFGHRGFNEQFFGPGTRLTVL.

The genes are TRBV28 and TRBJ1-2, with D perhaps matching TRBD1 (5 bases). V lost 3 bases, J lost 0 bases, and 17 bases lay in between. From germline, CDR1 is MDHEN and CDR2 SYDVKM. The CDR3 extends over 17 amino acids. For the CDR3, the DNA is TGTGCCAGCAGTTTCCCTCGTTTTGGGGGAACTAACTATGGCTACACCTTC. It is translated as CASSFPRFGGTNYGYTF.

This clone was seen a single time. The rearrangement uses TRBV5-6 and TRBJ1-4; D gene ambiguous. Germline CDR1 is SGHDT and CDR2 is YYEEEE. The CDR3 is made up of 14 amino acids. Trimming left V 1 base short and J 0 bases short, with 4 bases between. CDR3 nucleotide sequence: TGTGCCAGCAGCTTGAAAGCAACTAATGAAAAACTGTTTTTT. This sequence encodes CASSLKATNEKLFF.

The V and J genes are TRBV5-1 and TRBJ2-7; D perhaps matches TRBD1 (5 bases). CDR3 length: 14 amino acids. Trimming took 2 bases from V and 5 from J, leaving 14 bases between them. Per the germline V gene, CDR1 is SGHRS and CDR2 is YFSETQ. The CDR3 nucleotides read TGCGCCAGCAGCTTTCGGCCCCAAGGGGACGAGCAGTACTTC. It encodes CASSFRPQGDEQYF.

The CDR3: CASSFTGKMAYGYTF. As DNA, the CDR3 is TGTGCCAGCAGCTTCACAGGGAAGATGGCCTATGGCTACACCTTC. The chain is built from TRBV7-2 and TRBJ1-2, with D possibly being TRBD1 (6 bases). CDR1 is SGHTA, CDR2 FQGNSA, per germline. V was shortened by 3 bases and J by 4 bases, with 15 bases between the two germline ends. This CDR3 contains 15 residues.

This clone was found a few times. The chain has TRBV11-2 and TRBJ2-5; D is perhaps TRBD2 (6 bases). In germline, CDR1 is SGHAT, CDR2 FQNNGV. This CDR3 spans 17 amino acids. Trimming cost V 3 bases and J 5 bases, with 22 bases left between them. CDR3 sequence: CASSFRPRRASGETQYF. CDR3 DNA: TGTGCCAGCAGCTTCCGGCCCCGGAGGGCCTCGGGGGAGACCCAGTACTTC.

V usage is TRBV29-1 and J usage is TRBJ1-3; unclear D gene. This CDR3 region has 12 residues. The germline gives CDR1 SQVTM, CDR2 ANQGSEA. With 5 bases removed from V and 4 bases from J, the gap between germline ends came to 9 bases. CDR3 sequence reads: CSVSDGGNTIYF. The CDR3 DNA reads TGCAGCGTTTCGGACGGGGGAAACACCATATATTTT.

This clone was observed a single time. The chain has TRBV7-9 and TRBJ2-5; D remains unclear. The V gene lost 1 base and the J gene lost 2 bases, with 11 bases spanning the gap. The CDR3 contains 15 residues. Per germline, CDR1 SEHNR and CDR2 FQNEAQ (reference sequence). CDR3 protein: CASSLGVAGQETQYF. As DNA, the CDR3 is TGTGCCAGCAGCTTAGGGGTAGCAGGTCAAGAGACCCAGTACTTC.

This clone was found once. The chain is built from TRBV11-2 and TRBJ2-1, with no clear D. V lost 4 bases to trimming and J lost 7 bases, with 14 bases between them. This CDR3 is built from 14 residues. Germline lookup yields CDR1 SGHAT and CDR2 FQNNGV. CDR3 loop: CASSSLDTRNEQFF. Written as DNA, the CDR3 is TGTGCCAGCAGCTCCTTAGACACCAGGAATGAGCAGTTCTTC.

This chain uses TRBV28 with TRBJ2-3; D unclear. This CDR3 is built from 15 residues. Germline loops: CDR1 MDHEN, CDR2 SYDVKM. Trimming removed 5 bases from V and 4 bases from J, with 16 bases in between. CDR3 loop: CASSLAESAADTQYF. The DNA for the CDR3 is TGTGCCAGCAGTCTCGCGGAATCGGCGGCAGATACGCAGTATTTT.

The chain links TRBV28 to TRBJ2-2; D call uncertain. The V end lost 7 bases, the J end lost 0 bases, and 12 bases lay between the germline ends. CDR1 and CDR2 (germline): MDHEN, SYDVKM. This CDR3 contains 15 residues. The CDR3 region has the DNA TGTGCCAGCAAAGGTACCGGTACGAACACCGGGGAGCTGTTTTTT. Encoded protein: CASKGTGTNTGELFF.

This chain connects TRBV12-5 to TRBJ1-2, with D possibly TRBD1 on 5 matching bases. Germline V gene sequence: CDR1 LGHNT, CDR2 FRNRAP. The CDR3 runs 15 residues. The ends were cut back, 0 bases at V and 6 bases at J, with 14 bases in the middle. In DNA form, the CDR3 reads TGTGCTAGTGGTTTGGTACGTCCAGGGTTTGATGGCTACACCTTC. This codes for CASGLVRPGFDGYTF.

This clone has only a few counts. J is TRBJ1-5 and V is TRBV2; no reliable D call. The CDR3 is 14 amino acids. V lost 1 base to trimming and J lost 4 bases, with 8 bases between them. From germline, CDR1 is SNHLY and CDR2 FYNNEI. The CDR3 sequence: CASSEVTVNQPQHF. The CDR3 DNA sequence: TGTGCCAGCAGTGAAGTGACGGTAAATCAGCCCCAGCATTTT. Full variable domain (remainder filled in from reference TRBV2 and TRBJ1-5): EPEVTQTPSHQVTQMGQEVILRCVPISNHLYFYWYRQILGQKVEFLVSFYNNEISEKSEIFDDQFSVERPDGSNFTLKIRSTKLEDSAMYFCASSEVTVNQPQHFGDGTRLSIL.

The V call is TRBV28, the J call TRBJ2-1, with 11 nucleotides matching TRBD2. Per the germline V gene, CDR1 is MDHEN and CDR2 is SYDVKM. There are 15 residues in the CDR3. V dropped 6 bases and J dropped 3; count of bases not matched to a gene: 4. This CDR3 reads CASRPTSGSYNEQFF. The CDR3, as DNA: TGTGCCAGCAGGCCAACTAGCGGGAGCTACAATGAGCAGTTCTTC.

The chain couples TRBV5-1 to TRBJ1-1; D gene unclear. From germline, CDR1 is SGHRS and CDR2 YFSETQ. There are 15 residues in the CDR3. The ends were cut back, 0 bases at V and 7 bases at J, with 16 bases in the middle. In nucleotides, the CDR3 is TGCGCCAGCAGCTTGGGATCGGGGTCGATCTTTGAAGCTTTCTTT. As protein: CASSLGSGSIFEAFF.

The chain is built from TRBV4-1 and TRBJ2-1, with no clear D. This CDR3 is 12 amino acids long. The ends were cut back, 0 bases at V and 15 bases at J, with 12 bases in the middle. Germline V gives CDR1 MGHRA, CDR2 YSYEKL. In DNA, the CDR3 is TGCGCCAGCAGCCAAGATCTCTTGCCGGTGTTCTTC. It is translated as CASSQDLLPVFF.

The chain couples TRBV14 to TRBJ2-2, with D unclear. Germline V CDR1 and CDR2: SGHDN, FVKESK. There are 17 residues in the CDR3. V was cut by 7 bases and J by 0 bases, with 18 bases left in between. The CDR3 loop reads CASTSTPSYANTGELFF. CDR3 bases: TGTGCCAGCACCTCGACACCTTCATACGCGAACACCGGGGAGCTGTTTTTT.

CDR3 loop: CASSSADTQYF. The CDR3 DNA sequence: TGTGCCAGCAGCTCTGCAGATACGCAGTATTTT. The rearrangement links TRBV7-9 to TRBJ2-3; D is ambiguous. Germline CDR1 is SEHNR and CDR2 is FQNEAQ (reference sequence). Trimming took 4 bases from V and 4 from J, leaving 3 bases between them. The CDR3 has 11 amino acids.

The V gene is TRBV11-2, the J gene TRBJ2-7; a weak D match, TRBD1 (5 bases). Per germline, CDR1 SGHAT and CDR2 FQNNGV. Trimming pared 5 bases from V and 2 bases from J, leaving 13 bases between. The CDR3 totals 14 residues. CDR3 protein: CASSTIPGPYEQYF. The CDR3 nucleotides are TGTGCCAGCAGCACCATACCAGGGCCCTACGAGCAGTACTTC. Full variable domain (rest looked up from reference TRBV11-2 and TRBJ2-7): EAGVAQSPRYKIIEKRQSVAFWCNPISGHATLYWYQQILGQGPKLLIQFQNNGVVDDSQLPKDRFSAERLKGVDSTLKIQPAKLEDSAVYLCASSTIPGPYEQYFGPGTRLTVT.

The chain links TRBV28 to TRBJ2-2; 8 positions match TRBD1. There are 17 residues in the CDR3. Germline V gives CDR1 MDHEN, CDR2 SYDVKM. V was clipped by 6 bases and J by 5 bases; unmatched bases: 14. This chain's CDR3 is CASRRQGNSEGTGELFF. The CDR3 nucleotides read TGTGCCAGCAGGAGACAGGGGAACTCGGAGGGGACCGGGGAGCTGTTTTTT.

This clone appeared a few times. J is TRBJ2-7 and V is TRBV7-2, with 10 bases identical to TRBD2. V was clipped by 3 bases and J by 5 bases; unmatched bases: 16. This CDR3 has 18 residues. The germline gives CDR1 SGHTA, CDR2 FQGNSA. The CDR3 spells CASSFAPPRASGSHEQYF. The CDR3, as DNA: TGTGCCAGCAGCTTTGCCCCTCCCAGGGCTAGCGGGAGCCACGAGCAGTACTTC.

This clone was detected only a few times. This sequence joins TRBV5-6 and TRBJ1-5; D remains unclear. This CDR3 comprises 15 residues. Germline values: CDR1 SGHDT, CDR2 YYEEEE. Trimming took off 3 bases at V and 2 bases at J, with 12 bases between the two ends. The CDR3 reads CASSSTGSGNQPQHF. CDR3 DNA: TGTGCCAGCAGCTCTACGGGTTCGGGCAATCAGCCCCAGCATTTT.

V is TRBV18 and J is TRBJ1-2; no clear D gene. V was trimmed by 6 bases and J by 0 bases, leaving 14 bases between them. Germline CDR1 and CDR2: KGHSH and LQKENI. CDR3 size: 15 residues. The CDR3: CASSSATNANYGYTF. The DNA of the CDR3 is TGTGCCAGCTCTTCAGCAACAAATGCTAACTATGGCTACACCTTC.

This clone turned up a few times. The chain combines TRBV7-3 with TRBJ2-3; 13 nucleotides match TRBD2. CDR3 length: 16 amino acids. V lost 5 bases to trimming and J lost 0 bases; unmatched junction nucleotides: 2. Germline V gene lookup returns CDR1 SGHTA and CDR2 FQGTGA. CDR3 coding DNA: TGTGCCAGCAGCAGACTAGCGGGAGGAAGCACAGATACGCAGTATTTT. Translation: CASSRLAGGSTDTQYF. Complete variable domain (other parts from reference TRBV7-3 and TRBJ2-3): GAGVSQTPSNKVTEKGKYVELRCDPISGHTALYWYRQSLGQGPEFLIYFQGTGAADDSGLPNDRFFAVRPEGSVSTLKIQRTERGDSAVYLCASSRLAGGSTDTQYFGPGTRLTVL.

This chain uses TRBV4-1 with TRBJ2-1, with D possibly being TRBD2 (5 bases). V shed 0 bases and J shed 6 bases, with 15 bases lying between them. Germline assignment: CDR1 MGHRA and CDR2 YSYEKL. The CDR3 runs 16 residues. CDR3 DNA: TGCGCCAGCAGCCAAGATCCCCGGCGGGCGGCCAATGAGCAGTTCTTC. Translating gives CASSQDPRRAANEQFF.

V is TRBV19 and J is TRBJ2-2; TRBD2 matches at 11 bases. The CDR3 has 15 amino acids. Looked up from germline, CDR1 is LNHDA and CDR2 is SQIVND (reference sequence). Unmatched junction bases numbered 0, after V lost 1 base and J lost 5 bases. CDR3 bases: TGTGCCAGTAGTATAGGACTAGCGGGGACCGGGGAGCTGTTTTTT. Amino acids: CASSIGLAGTGELFF.